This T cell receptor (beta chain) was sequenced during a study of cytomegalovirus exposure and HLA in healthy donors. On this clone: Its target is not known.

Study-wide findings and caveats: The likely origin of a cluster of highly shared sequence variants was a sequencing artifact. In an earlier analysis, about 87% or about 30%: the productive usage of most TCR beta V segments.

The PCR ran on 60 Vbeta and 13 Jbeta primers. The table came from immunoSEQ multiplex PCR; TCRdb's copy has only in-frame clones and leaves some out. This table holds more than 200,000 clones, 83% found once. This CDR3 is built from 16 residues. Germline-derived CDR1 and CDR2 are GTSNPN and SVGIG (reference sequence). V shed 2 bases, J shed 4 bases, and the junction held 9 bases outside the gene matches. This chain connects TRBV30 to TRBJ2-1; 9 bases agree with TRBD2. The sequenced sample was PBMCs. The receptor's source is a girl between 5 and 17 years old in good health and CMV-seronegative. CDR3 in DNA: TGTGCCTGGAGTCCCCCCAGTGCGGGAGGGTACAATGAGCAGTTCTTC. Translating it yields CAWSPPSAGGYNEQFF. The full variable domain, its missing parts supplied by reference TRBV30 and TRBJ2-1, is SQTIHQWPATLVQPVGSPLSLECTVEGTSNPNLYWYRQAAGRGLQLLFYSVGIGQISSEVPQNLSASRPQDRQFILSSKKLLLSDSGFYLCAWSPPSAGGYNEQFFGPGTRLTVL.